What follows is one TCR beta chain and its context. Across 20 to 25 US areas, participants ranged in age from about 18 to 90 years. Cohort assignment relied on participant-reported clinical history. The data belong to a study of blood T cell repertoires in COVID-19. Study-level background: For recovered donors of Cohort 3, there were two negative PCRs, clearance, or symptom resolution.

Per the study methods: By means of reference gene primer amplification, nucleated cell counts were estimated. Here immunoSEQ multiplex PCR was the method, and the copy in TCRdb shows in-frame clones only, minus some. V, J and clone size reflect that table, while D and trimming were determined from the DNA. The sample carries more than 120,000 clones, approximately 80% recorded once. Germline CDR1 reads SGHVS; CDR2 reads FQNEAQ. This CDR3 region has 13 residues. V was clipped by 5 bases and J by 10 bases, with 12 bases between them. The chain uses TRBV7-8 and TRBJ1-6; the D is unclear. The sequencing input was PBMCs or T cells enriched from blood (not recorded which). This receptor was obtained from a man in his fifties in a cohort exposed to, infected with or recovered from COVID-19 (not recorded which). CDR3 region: CASSLLDSSPLHF. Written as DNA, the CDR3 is TGTGCCAGCAGCCTACTCGACTCCTCACCCCTCCACTTT.